This TCR beta chain stems from a study of cytomegalovirus exposure and HLA in healthy donors. Looking at the study overall: Earlier, approximately 190 million T cells were analyzed, and some 120 million unique TCR beta sequences were found among them. Whole-study results and caveats: The Asian-associated ancestry cluster reportedly had fewer N-insertions than the roughly 670-donor mean in a later analysis. Later, an analysis found that common viral pathogens appeared to be linked with several of the most significant clusters. Productive rates of about 90% or about 30% were seen for most TCR beta V segments in an earlier analysis.

Vbeta (60) and Jbeta (13) primers were used in the PCR. The method was immunoSEQ multiplex PCR; TCRdb's version includes in-frame clones alone and lacks a portion of them. The sample has fewer than 200,000 clones, over 80% seen once; the top ten hold 1.6%. As concerns this clone: Its antigen remains unidentified.

Looked up from germline, CDR1 is KGHSH and CDR2 is LQKENI. This CDR3 contains 16 residues. Trimming took off 0 bases at V and 1 base at J, with 12 bases between the two ends. Sequencing was performed on PBMCs. V and J are TRBV18 and TRBJ1-1, with D possibly TRBD1 on 5 matching bases. The source of this sequence is a man over 45 in good health and CMV-seronegative. CDR3 coding DNA: TGTGCCAGCTCACCACCCGGACAAGGGGCGAACACTGAAGCTTTCTTT. Protein sequence: CASSPPGQGANTEAFF.